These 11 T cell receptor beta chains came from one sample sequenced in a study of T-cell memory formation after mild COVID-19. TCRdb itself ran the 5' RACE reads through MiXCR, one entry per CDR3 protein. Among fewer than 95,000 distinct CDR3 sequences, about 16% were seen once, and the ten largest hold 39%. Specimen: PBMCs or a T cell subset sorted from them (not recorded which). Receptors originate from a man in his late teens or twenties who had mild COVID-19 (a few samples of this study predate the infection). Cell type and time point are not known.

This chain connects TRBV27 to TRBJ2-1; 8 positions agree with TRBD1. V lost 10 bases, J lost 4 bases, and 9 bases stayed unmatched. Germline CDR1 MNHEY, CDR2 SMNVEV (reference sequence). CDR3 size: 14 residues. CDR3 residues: CATHGRGPYNEQFF. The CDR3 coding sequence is TGTGCCACCCACGGCAGGGGGCCATACAATGAGCAGTTCTTC.

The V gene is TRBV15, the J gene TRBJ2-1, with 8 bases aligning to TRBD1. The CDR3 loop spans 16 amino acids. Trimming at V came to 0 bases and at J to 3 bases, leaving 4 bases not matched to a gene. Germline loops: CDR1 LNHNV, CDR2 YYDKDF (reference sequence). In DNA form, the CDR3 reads TGTGCCACCAGCAGAGATGTCAGGGGGCTCTACAATGAGCAGTTCTTC. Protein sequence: CATSRDVRGLYNEQFF.

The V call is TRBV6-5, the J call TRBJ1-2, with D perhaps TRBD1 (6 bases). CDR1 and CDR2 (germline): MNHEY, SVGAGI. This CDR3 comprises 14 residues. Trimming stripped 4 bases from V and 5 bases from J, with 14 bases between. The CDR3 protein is CASSSGASYYGYTF. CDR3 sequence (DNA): TGTGCCAGCAGTTCAGGGGCCTCTTATTATGGCTACACCTTC.

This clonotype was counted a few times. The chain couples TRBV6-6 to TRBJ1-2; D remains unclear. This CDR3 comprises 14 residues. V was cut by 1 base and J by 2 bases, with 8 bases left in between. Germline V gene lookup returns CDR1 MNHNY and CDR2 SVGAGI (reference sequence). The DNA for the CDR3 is TGTGCCAGCAGTTACTTGGACGGCAACTATGGCTACACCTTC. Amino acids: CASSYLDGNYGYTF.

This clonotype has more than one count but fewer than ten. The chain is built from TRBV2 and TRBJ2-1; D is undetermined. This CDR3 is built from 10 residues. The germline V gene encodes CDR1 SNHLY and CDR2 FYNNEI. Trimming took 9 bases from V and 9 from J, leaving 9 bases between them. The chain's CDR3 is CASSVGEQFF. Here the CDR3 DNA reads TGTGCCAGTTCAGTGGGTGAGCAGTTCTTC.

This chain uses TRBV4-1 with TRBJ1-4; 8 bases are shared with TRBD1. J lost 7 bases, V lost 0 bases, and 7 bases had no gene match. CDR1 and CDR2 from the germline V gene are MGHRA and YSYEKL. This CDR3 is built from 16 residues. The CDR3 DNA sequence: TGCGCCAGCAGCCAAGATCCAGGGGGCTCAACTGAAAAACTGTTTTTT. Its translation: CASSQDPGGSTEKLFF.

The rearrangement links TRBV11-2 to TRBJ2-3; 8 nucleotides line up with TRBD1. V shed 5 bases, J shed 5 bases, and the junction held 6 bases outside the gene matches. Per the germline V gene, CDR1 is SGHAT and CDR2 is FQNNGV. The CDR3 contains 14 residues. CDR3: CASSVDRDEDTQYF. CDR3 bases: TGTGCCAGCAGCGTGGACAGGGATGAAGATACGCAGTATTTT.

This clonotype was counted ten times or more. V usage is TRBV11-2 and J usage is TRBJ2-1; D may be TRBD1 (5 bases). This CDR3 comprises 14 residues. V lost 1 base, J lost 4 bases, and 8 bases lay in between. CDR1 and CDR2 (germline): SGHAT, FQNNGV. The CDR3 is CASSLAGSYNEQFF. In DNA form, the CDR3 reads TGTGCCAGCAGCTTAGCAGGGTCTTACAATGAGCAGTTCTTC.

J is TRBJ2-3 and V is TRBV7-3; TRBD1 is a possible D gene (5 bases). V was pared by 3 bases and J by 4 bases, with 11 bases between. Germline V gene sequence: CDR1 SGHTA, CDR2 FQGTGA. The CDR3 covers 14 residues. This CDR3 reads CASSFRGSSDTQYF. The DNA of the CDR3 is TGTGCCAGCAGCTTTAGGGGCTCGTCAGATACGCAGTATTTT.

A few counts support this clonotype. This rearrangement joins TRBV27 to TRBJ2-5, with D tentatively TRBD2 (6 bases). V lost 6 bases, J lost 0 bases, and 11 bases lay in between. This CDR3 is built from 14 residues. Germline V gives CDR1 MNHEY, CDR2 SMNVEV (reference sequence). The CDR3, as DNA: TGTGCCAGCAGGATCGGGAGCGACCAAGAGACCCAGTACTTC. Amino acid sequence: CASRIGSDQETQYF.

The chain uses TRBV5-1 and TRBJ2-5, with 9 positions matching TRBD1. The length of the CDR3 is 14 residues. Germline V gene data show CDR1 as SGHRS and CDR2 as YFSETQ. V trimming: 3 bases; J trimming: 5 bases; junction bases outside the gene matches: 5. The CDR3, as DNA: TGCGCCAGCAGCTCCACAGGGGGCATGGAGACCCAGTACTTC. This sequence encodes CASSSTGGMETQYF.